This T cell receptor (beta chain) was recorded in a study of blood T cells in healthy people across ages. V lost 6 bases to trimming and J lost 8 bases, with 16 bases between them. This CDR3 is built from 13 residues. The germline V gene encodes CDR1 MNHNY and CDR2 SVGAGI (reference sequence). Combining a sample-barcoded 5' primer with a J-beta primer mix, a second PCR ran for 7 to 11 cycles. With 12 random nucleotides, a template-switch adaptor tagged each individual cDNA molecule. Each CDR3 protein is one row after TCRdb ran MiXCR on the 5' RACE reads. The sample carries approximately 800,000 distinct CDR3 sequences, roughly 25% recorded once. The sample was also reused in another study, on T cells of mothers and their children.

Material: blood. The TCR originated in a boy aged 5-17 years in good health. The V call is TRBV6-6, the J call TRBJ1-1; possibly TRBD1 for D (6 bases). CDR3: CASSSSGHLEAFF. The CDR3 region has the DNA TGTGCCAGCAGCTCCTCGGGACACTTAGAAGCTTTCTTT.